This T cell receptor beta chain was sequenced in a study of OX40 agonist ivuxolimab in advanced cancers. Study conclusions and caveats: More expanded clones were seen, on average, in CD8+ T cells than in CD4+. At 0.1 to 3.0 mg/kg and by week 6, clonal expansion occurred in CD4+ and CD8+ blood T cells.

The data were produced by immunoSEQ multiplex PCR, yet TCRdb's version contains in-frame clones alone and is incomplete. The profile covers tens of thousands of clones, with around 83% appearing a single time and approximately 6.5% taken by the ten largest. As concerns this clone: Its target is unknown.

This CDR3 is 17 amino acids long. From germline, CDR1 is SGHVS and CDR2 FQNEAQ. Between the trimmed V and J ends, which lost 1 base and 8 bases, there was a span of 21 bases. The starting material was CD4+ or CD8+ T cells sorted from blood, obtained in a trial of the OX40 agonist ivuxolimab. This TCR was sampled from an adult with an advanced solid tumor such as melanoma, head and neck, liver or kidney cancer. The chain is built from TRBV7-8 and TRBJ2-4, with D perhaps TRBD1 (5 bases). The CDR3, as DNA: TGTGCCAGCAGCTTAGGACCTAGGACACCTCTAACGGACATTCAGTACTTC. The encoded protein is CASSLGPRTPLTDIQYF.